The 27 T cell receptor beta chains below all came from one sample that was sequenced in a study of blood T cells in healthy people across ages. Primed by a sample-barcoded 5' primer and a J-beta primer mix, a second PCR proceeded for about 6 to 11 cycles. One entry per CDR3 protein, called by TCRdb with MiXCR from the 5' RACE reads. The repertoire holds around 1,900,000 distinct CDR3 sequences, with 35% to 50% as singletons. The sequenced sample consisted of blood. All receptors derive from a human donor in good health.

The CDR3 sequence is CASSEAQGRESFF. DNA for the CDR3: TGTGCCAGCAGTGAAGCCCAGGGGAGGGAGAGTTTCTTT. The gene calls are TRBV2 and TRBJ1-1; D possibly corresponds to TRBD1 (6 bases). The CDR3 is 13 amino acids. Germline V gene lookup returns CDR1 SNHLY and CDR2 FYNNEI. V was clipped by 0 bases and J by 13 bases, with 15 bases between them. The full variable domain, its missing parts supplied by reference TRBV2 and TRBJ1-1, is EPEVTQTPSHQVTQMGQEVILRCVPISNHLYFYWYRQILGQKVEFLVSFYNNEISEKSEIFDDQFSVERPDGSNFTLKIRSTKLEDSAMYFCASSEAQGRESFFGQGTRLTVV.

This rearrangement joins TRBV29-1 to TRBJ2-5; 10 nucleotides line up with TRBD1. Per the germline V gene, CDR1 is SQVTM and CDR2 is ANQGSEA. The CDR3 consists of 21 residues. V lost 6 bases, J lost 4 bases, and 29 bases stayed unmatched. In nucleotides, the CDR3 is TGCAGCGTCCACCTATCCTTTACCGGGACAGGGGTCCGCAGTTCGTCAGAGACCCAGTACTTC. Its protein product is CSVHLSFTGTGVRSSSETQYF.

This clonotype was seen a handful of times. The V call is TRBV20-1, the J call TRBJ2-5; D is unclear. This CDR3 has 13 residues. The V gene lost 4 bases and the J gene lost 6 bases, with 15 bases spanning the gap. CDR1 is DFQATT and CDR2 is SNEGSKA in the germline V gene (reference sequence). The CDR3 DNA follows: TGCAGTGCTAACCCCCGGGTAGTAAAGACCCAGTACTTC. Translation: CSANPRVVKTQYF.

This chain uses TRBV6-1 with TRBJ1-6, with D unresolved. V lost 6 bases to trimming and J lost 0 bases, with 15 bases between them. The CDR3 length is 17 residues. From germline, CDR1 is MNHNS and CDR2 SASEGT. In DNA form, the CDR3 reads TGTGCCAGCAGCCCGGGCCCCGCTAGCTCCTATAATTCACCCCTCCACTTT. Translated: CASSPGPASSYNSPLHF.

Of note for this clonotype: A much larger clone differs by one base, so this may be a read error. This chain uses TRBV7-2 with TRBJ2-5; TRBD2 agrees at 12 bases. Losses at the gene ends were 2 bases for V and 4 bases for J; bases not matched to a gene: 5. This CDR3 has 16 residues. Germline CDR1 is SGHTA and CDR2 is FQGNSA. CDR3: CASSLTTSGSLETQYF. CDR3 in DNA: TGTGCCAGCAGCTTAACGACTAGCGGGAGCTTAGAGACCCAGTACTTC.

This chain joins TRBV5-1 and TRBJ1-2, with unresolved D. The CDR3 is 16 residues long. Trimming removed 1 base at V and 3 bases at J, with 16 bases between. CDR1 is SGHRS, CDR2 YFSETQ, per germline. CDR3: CASSLRKPRYHYGYTF. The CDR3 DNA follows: TGCGCCAGCAGCTTGAGGAAGCCTCGCTACCACTATGGCTACACCTTC.

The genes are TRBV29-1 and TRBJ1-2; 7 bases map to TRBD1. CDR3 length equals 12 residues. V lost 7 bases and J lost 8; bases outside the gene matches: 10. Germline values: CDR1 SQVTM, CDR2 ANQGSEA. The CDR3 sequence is CSGGSQGRGYTF. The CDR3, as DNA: TGCAGCGGGGGCTCACAGGGGAGAGGCTACACCTTC.

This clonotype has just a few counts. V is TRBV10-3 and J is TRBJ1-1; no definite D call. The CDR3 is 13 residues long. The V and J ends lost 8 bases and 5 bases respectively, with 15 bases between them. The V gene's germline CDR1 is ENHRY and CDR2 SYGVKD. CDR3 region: CAIGGRLGTEAFF. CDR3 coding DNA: TGTGCCATCGGTGGGAGATTGGGGACTGAAGCTTTCTTT.

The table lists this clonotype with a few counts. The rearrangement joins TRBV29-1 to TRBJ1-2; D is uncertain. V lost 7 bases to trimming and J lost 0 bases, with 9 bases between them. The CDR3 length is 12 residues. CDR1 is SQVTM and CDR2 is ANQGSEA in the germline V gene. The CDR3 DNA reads TGCAGCGGGGTTAACACTAACTATGGCTACACCTTC. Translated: CSGVNTNYGYTF.

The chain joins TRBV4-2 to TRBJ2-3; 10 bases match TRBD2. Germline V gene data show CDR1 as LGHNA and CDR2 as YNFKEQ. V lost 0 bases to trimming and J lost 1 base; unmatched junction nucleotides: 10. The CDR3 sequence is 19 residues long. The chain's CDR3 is CASSQDLGAGGLGTDTQYF. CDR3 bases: TGTGCCAGCAGCCAAGATTTGGGAGCGGGGGGGCTCGGCACAGATACGCAGTATTTT.

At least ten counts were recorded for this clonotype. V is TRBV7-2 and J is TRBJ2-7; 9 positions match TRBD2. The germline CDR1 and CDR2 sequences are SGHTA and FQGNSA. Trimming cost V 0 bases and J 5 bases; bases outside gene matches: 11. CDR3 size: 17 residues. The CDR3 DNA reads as TGTGCCAGCAGCTTAGCGCTGAGGCGGGGGGGCCTCGACGAGCAGTACTTC. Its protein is CASSLALRRGGLDEQYF.

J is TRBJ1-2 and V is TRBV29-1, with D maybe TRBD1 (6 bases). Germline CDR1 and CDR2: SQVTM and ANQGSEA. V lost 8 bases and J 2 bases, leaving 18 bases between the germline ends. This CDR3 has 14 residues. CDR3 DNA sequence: TGCAGCTCCTGGGGTTGGGGGCAGAACTATGGCTACACCTTC. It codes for CSSWGWGQNYGYTF.

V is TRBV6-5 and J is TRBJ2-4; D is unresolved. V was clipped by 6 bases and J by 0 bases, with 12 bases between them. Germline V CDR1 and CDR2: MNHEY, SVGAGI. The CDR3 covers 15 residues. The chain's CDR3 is CASSRQAIAKNIQYF. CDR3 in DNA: TGTGCCAGCAGCAGGCAGGCCATAGCCAAAAACATTCAGTACTTC.

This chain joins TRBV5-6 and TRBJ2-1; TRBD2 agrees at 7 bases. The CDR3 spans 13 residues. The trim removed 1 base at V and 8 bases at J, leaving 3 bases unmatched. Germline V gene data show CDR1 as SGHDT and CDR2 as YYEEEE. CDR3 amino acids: CASSLRAGDEQFF. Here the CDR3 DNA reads TGTGCCAGCAGCTTGCGCGCGGGGGATGAGCAGTTCTTC.

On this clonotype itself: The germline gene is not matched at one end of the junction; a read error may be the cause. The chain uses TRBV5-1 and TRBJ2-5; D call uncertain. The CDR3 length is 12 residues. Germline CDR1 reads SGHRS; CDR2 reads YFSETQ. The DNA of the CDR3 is TGCACCAGCAGTGTTGAACAAGAGACCCAGTACTTC. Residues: CTSSVEQETQYF. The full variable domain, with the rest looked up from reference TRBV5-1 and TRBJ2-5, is KAGVTQTPRYLIKTRGQQVTLSCSPISGHRSVSWYQQTPGQGLQFLFEYFSETQRNKGNFPGRFSGRQFSNSRSEMNVSTLELGDSALYLCTSSVEQETQYFGPGTRLLVL.

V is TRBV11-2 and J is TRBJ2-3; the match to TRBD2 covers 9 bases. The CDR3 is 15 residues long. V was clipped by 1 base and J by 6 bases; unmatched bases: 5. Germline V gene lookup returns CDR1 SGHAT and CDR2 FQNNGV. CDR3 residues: CASSLGLAGKDTQYF. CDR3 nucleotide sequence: TGTGCCAGCAGCTTAGGCCTAGCGGGGAAGGATACGCAGTATTTT.

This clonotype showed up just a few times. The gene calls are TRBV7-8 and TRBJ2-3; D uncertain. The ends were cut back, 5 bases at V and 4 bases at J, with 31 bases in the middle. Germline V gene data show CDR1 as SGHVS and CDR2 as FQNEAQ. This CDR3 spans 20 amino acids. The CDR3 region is CASSTRGWPSPLQRADTQYF. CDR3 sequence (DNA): TGTGCCAGCAGCACCCGTGGGTGGCCCTCTCCACTACAGCGCGCAGATACGCAGTATTTT. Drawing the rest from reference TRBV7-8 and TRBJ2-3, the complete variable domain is GAGVSQSPRYKVAKRGQDVALRCDPISGHVSLFWYQQALGQGPEFLTYFQNEAQLDKSGLPSDRFFAERPEGSVSTLKIQRTQQEDSAVYLCASSTRGWPSPLQRADTQYFGPGTRLTVL.

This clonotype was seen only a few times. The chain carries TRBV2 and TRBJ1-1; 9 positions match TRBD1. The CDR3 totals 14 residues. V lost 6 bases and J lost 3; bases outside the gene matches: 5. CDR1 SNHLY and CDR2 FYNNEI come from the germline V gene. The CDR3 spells CASRLGQGYTEAFF. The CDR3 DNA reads TGTGCCAGCAGGTTGGGACAGGGCTACACTGAAGCTTTCTTT.

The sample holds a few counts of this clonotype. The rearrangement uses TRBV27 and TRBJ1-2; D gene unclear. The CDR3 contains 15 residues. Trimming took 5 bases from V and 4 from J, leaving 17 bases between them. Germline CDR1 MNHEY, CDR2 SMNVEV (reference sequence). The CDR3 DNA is TGTGCCAGCAGTCACCGGACGGAGCCTATCTATGGCTACACCTTC. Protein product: CASSHRTEPIYGYTF.

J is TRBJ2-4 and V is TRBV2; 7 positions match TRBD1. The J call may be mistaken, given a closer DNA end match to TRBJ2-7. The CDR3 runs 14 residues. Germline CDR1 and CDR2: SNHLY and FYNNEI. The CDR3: CASSDQGQQYEQYF. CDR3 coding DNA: TGTGCCAGCAGTGATCAGGGACAGCAGTACGAGCAGTACTTC.

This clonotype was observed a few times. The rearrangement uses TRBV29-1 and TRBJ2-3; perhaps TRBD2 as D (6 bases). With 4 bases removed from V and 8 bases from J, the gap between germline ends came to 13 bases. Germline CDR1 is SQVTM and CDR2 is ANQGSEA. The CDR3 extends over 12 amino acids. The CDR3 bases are TGCAGCGTTGGACTAGTCCGGGGTACGCAGTATTTT. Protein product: CSVGLVRGTQYF.

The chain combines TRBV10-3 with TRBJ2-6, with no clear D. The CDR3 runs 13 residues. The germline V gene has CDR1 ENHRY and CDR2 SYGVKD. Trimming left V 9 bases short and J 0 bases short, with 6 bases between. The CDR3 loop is CAISISGANVLTF. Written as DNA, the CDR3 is TGTGCCATTTCGATCTCTGGGGCCAACGTCCTGACTTTC.

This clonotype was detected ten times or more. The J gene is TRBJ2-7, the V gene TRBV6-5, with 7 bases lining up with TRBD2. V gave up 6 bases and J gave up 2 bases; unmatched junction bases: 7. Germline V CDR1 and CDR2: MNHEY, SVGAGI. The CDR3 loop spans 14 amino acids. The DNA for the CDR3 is TGTGCCAGCAGCAGAGCGGGACCCACCTACGAGCAGTACTTC. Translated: CASSRAGPTYEQYF.

CDR3 sequence: CASSSTMGRPEAFF. CDR3 coding DNA: TGTGCCAGCAGCAGTACTATGGGGCGCCCTGAAGCTTTCTTT. The J gene is TRBJ1-1, the V gene TRBV2, with a weak D call TRBD1 (5 bases). V lost 6 bases, J lost 6 bases, and 17 bases lay in between. The CDR3 sequence is 14 residues long. The germline gives CDR1 SNHLY, CDR2 FYNNEI.

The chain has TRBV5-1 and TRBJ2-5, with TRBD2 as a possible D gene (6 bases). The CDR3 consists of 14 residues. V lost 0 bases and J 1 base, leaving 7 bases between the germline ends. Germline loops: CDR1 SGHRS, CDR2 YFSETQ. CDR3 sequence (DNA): TGCGCCAGCAGCTTGGGGGACTTCCAAGAGACCCAGTACTTC. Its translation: CASSLGDFQETQYF.

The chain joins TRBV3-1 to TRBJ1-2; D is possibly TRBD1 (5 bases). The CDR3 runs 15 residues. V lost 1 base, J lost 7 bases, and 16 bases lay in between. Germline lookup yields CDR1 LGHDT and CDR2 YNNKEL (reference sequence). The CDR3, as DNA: TGTGCCAGCAGCCAAGGGGCAGGGCAATCTTCTGGCTACACCTTC. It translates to CASSQGAGQSSGYTF. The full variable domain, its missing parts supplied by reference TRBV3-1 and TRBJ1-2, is DTAVSQTPKYLVTQMGNDKSIKCEQNLGHDTMYWYKQDSKKFLKIMFSYNNKELIINETVPNRFSPKSPDKAHLNLHINSLELGDSAVYFCASSQGAGQSSGYTFGSGTRLTVV.

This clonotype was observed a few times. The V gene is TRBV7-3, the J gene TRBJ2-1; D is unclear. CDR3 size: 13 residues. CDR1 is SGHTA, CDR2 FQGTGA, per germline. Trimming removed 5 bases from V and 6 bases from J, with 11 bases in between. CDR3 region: CASSPSNRNEQFF. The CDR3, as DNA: TGTGCCAGCAGCCCCTCAAACCGCAATGAGCAGTTCTTC.